This T cell receptor (beta chain) was profiled in a study of control samples from healthy donors and cancer patients. TCRdb keeps only in-frame clones here, not all; method: immunoSEQ multiplex PCR. The sample includes roughly 130,000 clones, 80% to 95% of them seen just once. Germline CDR1 and CDR2: SGDLS and YYNGEE. CDR3 length: 15 residues. V shed 3 bases and J shed 1 base, with 12 bases lying between them. The chain combines TRBV9 with TRBJ2-3, with unresolved D. The sequenced sample was blood. The sequence was obtained from a young man in good health. The DNA of the CDR3 is TGTGCCAGCAGCGGGGCCGGTCAGCGCACAGATACGCAGTATTTT. Translated: CASSGAGQRTDTQYF.